One sample yielded the 3 T cell receptor beta chains listed below, sequenced in a study of cytomegalovirus exposure and HLA in healthy donors. The PCR was carried out with 60 Vbeta primers and 13 Jbeta primers. Assay: immunoSEQ multiplex PCR; the TCRdb copy retains only in-frame clones and omits some. The repertoire holds around 150,000 clones, with roughly 81% as singletons. Sequencing used PBMCs. These receptors originate from a man younger than 35 in good health and CMV-seropositive.

The rearrangement joins TRBV7-7 to TRBJ1-1; D is uncertain. Germline V CDR1 and CDR2: SSHAT, FNYEAQ (reference sequence). With 1 base removed from V and 1 base from J, the gap between germline ends came to 4 bases. This CDR3 has 13 amino acids. The CDR3 DNA reads TGTGCCAGCAGCTTAGAGAGGAACACTGAAGCTTTCTTT. The encoded protein is CASSLERNTEAFF.

The rearrangement uses TRBV30 and TRBJ1-2; D is undetermined. V gave up 3 bases and J gave up 10 bases, with 18 bases separating them. The CDR3 is 13 amino acids. Germline-derived CDR1 and CDR2 are GTSNPN and SVGIG (reference sequence). CDR3 in DNA: TGTGCCTGGAGGCTGGGAACAAAGACTACCTACACCTTC. Its protein is CAWRLGTKTTYTF.

The chain combines TRBV18 with TRBJ2-7, with TRBD2 matching 9 bases. The CDR3 is made up of 16 amino acids. The trim removed 0 bases at V and 0 bases at J, leaving 3 bases unmatched. CDR1 is KGHSH and CDR2 is LQKENI in the germline V gene. This CDR3 reads CASSPPSGGYSYEQYF. The CDR3 DNA follows: TGTGCCAGCTCACCACCTAGCGGGGGATACTCCTACGAGCAGTACTTC. The variable domain in full, completed from reference TRBV18 and TRBJ2-7, reads NAGVMQNPRHLVRRRGQEARLRCSPMKGHSHVYWYRQLPEEGLKFMVYLQKENIIDESGMPKERFSAEFPKEGPSILRIQQVVRGDSAAYFCASSPPSGGYSYEQYFGPGTRLTVT.